This T cell receptor (beta chain) was sequenced in a study of shared clonotypes between healthy human individuals. The germline V and J ends were trimmed by 4 bases and 6 bases, with 19 bases remaining between them. This CDR3 has 17 residues. Germline lookup yields CDR1 SGHTA and CDR2 FQGNSA. The method was immunoSEQ multiplex PCR; TCRdb's version includes in-frame clones alone and lacks a portion of them. This sample carries around 500,000 clones, 79% of them seen once, and the ten largest clones take more than 10%. The receptor comes from a woman aged 40 to 50 in good health. Some clones in this sample may be carry-over from other donors' samples. Sequenced: PBMCs. This chain connects TRBV7-2 to TRBJ2-6, with a possible D match to TRBD1 (7 bases). The DNA for the CDR3 is TGTGCCAGCAGCTCCCCGCAGGGGGGCACCTCGGCCAACGTCCTGACTTTC. Its protein product is CASSSPQGGTSANVLTF.